This TCR beta chain was sequenced during a study of memory CD4+ T cells and cytomegalovirus serostatus. Broader study findings: The CMV-associated TCR signature appears largely within the CD4+ memory repertoire.

Assay: immunoSEQ multiplex PCR; the TCRdb copy retains only in-frame clones and omits some. The sample records about 41,000 clones, about 82% being singletons. Worth noting for this clone: Its antigen is currently unknown.

Single viable CD3+CD4+CD8-CD45RO+ cells were sorted as the memory CD4+ T cells. The CDR3 totals 12 residues. V lost 4 bases and J lost 5, with 8 bases in between. Germline V gene data show CDR1 as MDHEN and CDR2 as SYDVKM. Input material: memory CD4+ T cells from blood. The clonotype originates from an adult in good health and CMV-seronegative. The chain couples TRBV28 to TRBJ1-2; D ambiguous. CDR3 DNA sequence: TGTGCCAGCAGTTCGGCCCCTTATGGCTACACCTTC. Encoded protein: CASSSAPYGYTF.